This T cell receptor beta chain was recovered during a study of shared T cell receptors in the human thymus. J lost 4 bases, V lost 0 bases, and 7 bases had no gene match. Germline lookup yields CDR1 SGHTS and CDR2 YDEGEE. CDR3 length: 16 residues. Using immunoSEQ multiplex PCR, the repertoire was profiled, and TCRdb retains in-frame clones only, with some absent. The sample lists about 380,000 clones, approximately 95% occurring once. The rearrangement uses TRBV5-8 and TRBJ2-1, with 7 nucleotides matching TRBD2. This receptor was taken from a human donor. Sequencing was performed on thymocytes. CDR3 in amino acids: CASSLGREVTYNEQFF. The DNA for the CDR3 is TGTGCCAGCAGCTTGGGACGGGAGGTAACTTACAATGAGCAGTTCTTC.